A selection of T cell receptor beta chains follows, all from one sample in a study of blood T cell repertoires in COVID-19. Only in-frame clones appear in the TCRdb table, and some are missing; sequencing was by immunoSEQ multiplex PCR. The sample lists some 190,000 clones, roughly 88% occurring once. Specimen: peripheral blood. The source of these receptors is a man aged 18 to 29 with active or convalescent COVID-19. The CDR3 runs from the conserved cysteine through the conserved F or W. A D gene is named only where the DNA matches it firmly. Size tells how often a clone was seen (once, few, many) or the class of an expanded clone, and some rows leave it out.

J gene: TRBJ1-2
V gene: TRBV10-3
clone size: NA
D gene: NA
CDR3 DNA: TGTGCCATCAGTGAGTCGGGGACAAGGGCTGGCTACACCTTC
CDR3 protein: CAISESGTRAGYTF

J gene: TRBJ2-3
V gene: TRBV7-9
clone size: NA
D gene: NA
CDR3 DNA: TGTGCCAGCAGCCCGACCCCGCCAACTAGATTAACAGATACGCAGTATTTT
CDR3 protein: CASSPTPPTRLTDTQYF

J gene: TRBJ2-2
V gene: TRBV11-3
clone size: NA
D gene: NA
CDR3 DNA: TGTGCCAGCAGCTTATCCTCTCTTGGCGGAGGACCTATGAACACCGGGGAGCTGTTTTTT
CDR3 protein: CASSLSSLGGGPMNTGELFF

J gene: TRBJ2-2
V gene: TRBV2
clone size: NA
D gene: TRBD2
CDR3 DNA: TGTGCCAGCAGATGGACTAGCGGGGTCACCGGGGAGCTGTTTTTT
CDR3 protein: CASRWTSGVTGELFF

J gene: TRBJ1-4
V gene: TRBV6-6
clone size: NA
D gene: TRBD1
CDR3 DNA: TGTGCCAGCAGCCTAGGACAGGGGGTCGATGAAAAACTGTTTTTT
CDR3 protein: CASSLGQGVDEKLFF

J gene: TRBJ1-1
V gene: TRBV7-6
clone size: NA
D gene: NA
CDR3 DNA: TGTGCCAGCAAGGGGAAGGACCGCGGTGAAGCTTTCTTT
CDR3 protein: CASKGKDRGEAFF

J gene: TRBJ1-2
V gene: TRBV6-6
clone size: once
D gene: TRBD1
CDR3 DNA: TGTGCCAGCAGGCATGGGACAGGGGGGTTCAACTATGGCTACACCTTC
CDR3 protein: CASRHGTGGFNYGYTF

J gene: TRBJ2-2
V gene: TRBV27
clone size: NA
D gene: NA
CDR3 DNA: TGTGCCAGCACCGATGAGAGCGGGAACACCGGGGAGCTGTTTTTT
CDR3 protein: CASTDESGNTGELFF

J gene: TRBJ2-7
V gene: TRBV15
clone size: NA
D gene: TRBD1
CDR3 DNA: TGTGCCACCAGCAGAGGGACAGGGAGCTCCTACGAGCAGTACTTC
CDR3 protein: CATSRGTGSSYEQYF

J gene: TRBJ2-3
V gene: TRBV27
clone size: NA
D gene: TRBD2
CDR3 DNA: TGTGCCAGCAGTGCCATCTCTAGCGGGAGGGCCGGGGATACGCAGTATTTT
CDR3 protein: CASSAISSGRAGDTQYF

J gene: TRBJ2-7
V gene: TRBV5-4
clone size: NA
D gene: NA
CDR3 DNA: TGTGCCAGCAGCCTCCAGGGACAACATAACTACGAGCAGTACTTC
CDR3 protein: CASSLQGQHNYEQYF

J gene: TRBJ1-2
V gene: TRBV18
clone size: few
D gene: TRBD1
CDR3 DNA: TGTGCCAGCTCACCACAGACAGGGGTCAGCGGCTACACCTTC
CDR3 protein: CASSPQTGVSGYTF

J gene: TRBJ2-1
V gene: TRBV7-3
clone size: NA
D gene: NA
CDR3 DNA: TGTGCCAGCAGCCTAACGGTGCCGGCGGGCTCCTACAATGAGCAGTTCTTC
CDR3 protein: CASSLTVPAGSYNEQFF

J gene: TRBJ1-2
V gene: TRBV19
clone size: NA
D gene: NA
CDR3 DNA: TGTGCCAGTAGCATCACTGAAAACTATGGCTACACCTTC
CDR3 protein: CASSITENYGYTF

J gene: TRBJ1-5
V gene: TRBV19
clone size: NA
D gene: TRBD1
CDR3 DNA: TGTGCCAGTAGTCTTCGAACAGGGGGTCAGCCCCAGCATTTT
CDR3 protein: CASSLRTGGQPQHF

J gene: TRBJ2-2
V gene: TRBV6-5
clone size: NA
D gene: NA
CDR3 DNA: TGTGCCAGCAGCCCCACGGCGGGATTCCCCGGGGAGCTGTTTTTT
CDR3 protein: CASSPTAGFPGELFF

J gene: TRBJ1-1
V gene: TRBV18
clone size: NA
D gene: NA
CDR3 DNA: TGTGCCAGCTCACCACGGGCAGCTGAAGCTTTCTTT
CDR3 protein: CASSPRAAEAFF

J gene: TRBJ1-5
V gene: TRBV24-1
clone size: NA
D gene: TRBD1
CDR3 DNA: TGTGCCACCGGGACAGGCAATCAGCCCCAGCATTTT
CDR3 protein: CATGTGNQPQHF

J gene: TRBJ2-7
V gene: TRBV9
clone size: NA
D gene: TRBD2
CDR3 DNA: TGTGCCAGCAGCGCAGGGACTAGTAGGTACGAGCAGTACTTC
CDR3 protein: CASSAGTSRYEQYF

J gene: TRBJ2-3
V gene: TRBV6-5
clone size: NA
D gene: NA
CDR3 DNA: TGTGCCAGCAGGAGGATCCCGGGGGATACGCAGTATTTT
CDR3 protein: CASRRIPGDTQYF

J gene: TRBJ2-6
V gene: TRBV11-3
clone size: once
D gene: TRBD1
CDR3 DNA: TGTGCCAGCAGCGCAGGGGGATCTGGGGCCAACGTCCTGACTTTC
CDR3 protein: CASSAGGSGANVLTF

J gene: TRBJ2-4
V gene: TRBV4-1
clone size: NA
D gene: TRBD2
CDR3 DNA: TGCGCCAGCAGCCAGGGACTAGCGGGAGCGGCTGAAAACATTCAGTACTTC
CDR3 protein: CASSQGLAGAAENIQYF

J gene: TRBJ2-5
V gene: TRBV20-1
clone size: NA
D gene: NA
CDR3 DNA: TGCAGTGCTACAAGAACCGGGACCCAGTACTTC
CDR3 protein: CSATRTGTQYF

J gene: TRBJ1-2
V gene: TRBV19
clone size: NA
D gene: TRBD1
CDR3 DNA: TGTGCCAGTAGTCCACAGGGGGCTAGTGGCTACACCTTC
CDR3 protein: CASSPQGASGYTF

J gene: TRBJ1-2
V gene: TRBV24-1
clone size: NA
D gene: NA
CDR3 DNA: TGTGCCACCAGTGATTCAGGGTTTGGCTACACCTTC
CDR3 protein: CATSDSGFGYTF

J gene: TRBJ1-1
V gene: TRBV7-2
clone size: NA
D gene: TRBD1
CDR3 DNA: TGTGCCAGCGGGCGGGACAGACTGAACACTGAAGCTTTCTTT
CDR3 protein: CASGRDRLNTEAFF

J gene: TRBJ1-4
V gene: TRBV2
clone size: NA
D gene: NA
CDR3 DNA: TGTGCCAGCAGCGGCGACAGGAGACTTGGTGAAAAACTGTTTTTT
CDR3 protein: CASSGDRRLGEKLFF

J gene: TRBJ2-7
V gene: TRBV21-1
clone size: NA
D gene: NA
CDR3 DNA: TGTGCCAGCAGCAAAGTTTCTCTAGCGGTGAGCTCCTACGAGCAGTACTTC
CDR3 protein: CASSKVSLAVSSYEQYF

J gene: TRBJ1-4
V gene: TRBV30
clone size: NA
D gene: NA
CDR3 DNA: TGTGCCTGGAGCCGGGACACAGGACCGAATGAAAAACTGTTTTTT
CDR3 protein: CAWSRDTGPNEKLFF

J gene: TRBJ1-2
V gene: TRBV6-2/TRBV6-3
clone size: NA
D gene: TRBD1
CDR3 DNA: TGTGCCAGCAGTTTCGGGACAGGGTATGGCTACACCTTC
CDR3 protein: CASSFGTGYGYTF

J gene: TRBJ2-1
V gene: TRBV11-3
clone size: NA
D gene: TRBD1
CDR3 DNA: TGTGCCAGCAGCGCAACCGGGACAGAAAACAATGAGCAGTTCTTC
CDR3 protein: CASSATGTENNEQFF

J gene: TRBJ2-3
V gene: TRBV19
clone size: NA
D gene: NA
CDR3 DNA: TGTGCCAGTAGCCAGGTTGGCACAGATACGCAGTATTTT
CDR3 protein: CASSQVGTDTQYF

J gene: TRBJ2-1
V gene: TRBV28
clone size: NA
D gene: TRBD2
CDR3 DNA: TGTGCCAGCAGTTTAAGGGATCCGGGACTAGCGGGCAATGAGCAGTTCTTC
CDR3 protein: CASSLRDPGLAGNEQFF

J gene: TRBJ2-1
V gene: TRBV5-1
clone size: NA
D gene: TRBD1
CDR3 DNA: TGCGCCAGCAGCCTGGACAGGGGAGGTGAGCAGTTCTTC
CDR3 protein: CASSLDRGGEQFF

J gene: TRBJ1-1
V gene: TRBV18
clone size: NA
D gene: TRBD1
CDR3 DNA: TGTGCCAGCTCACCACGATTTACCGGGACAGGAGAAGCTTTCTTT
CDR3 protein: CASSPRFTGTGEAFF

J gene: TRBJ1-1
V gene: TRBV19
clone size: NA
D gene: TRBD1
CDR3 DNA: TGTGCCAGTAGTAGCCAGGGGGCAATCATGAACACTGAAGCTTTCTTT
CDR3 protein: CASSSQGAIMNTEAFF

J gene: TRBJ1-1
V gene: TRBV30
clone size: NA
D gene: NA
CDR3 DNA: TGTGCCTGGAGTGTAAGGGGGAACACTGAAGCTTTCTTT
CDR3 protein: CAWSVRGNTEAFF

J gene: TRBJ1-2
V gene: TRBV30
clone size: many
D gene: NA
CDR3 DNA: TGTGCCTGGAGTGTTACGGGGTTGGCCAACTATGGCTACACCTTC
CDR3 protein: CAWSVTGLANYGYTF

J gene: TRBJ2-3
V gene: TRBV19
clone size: NA
D gene: NA
CDR3 DNA: TGTGCCAGTAGTATACCCTACTTCCCAGATACGCAGTATTTT
CDR3 protein: CASSIPYFPDTQYF

J gene: TRBJ1-2
V gene: TRBV5-1
clone size: once
D gene: NA
CDR3 DNA: TGCGCCAGCAGCTTGGAGCCGGGGGGGTCTAACTATGGCTACACCTTC
CDR3 protein: CASSLEPGGSNYGYTF

J gene: TRBJ2-7
V gene: TRBV19
clone size: NA
D gene: NA
CDR3 DNA: TGTGCCAGTAGTAGGGCGCGGGGCACCTACGAGCAGTACTTC
CDR3 protein: CASSRARGTYEQYF

J gene: TRBJ2-5
V gene: TRBV11-2
clone size: once
D gene: TRBD1
CDR3 DNA: TGTGCCAGCAGCCAAGGGACAGTGATGCAAGAGACCCAGTACTTC
CDR3 protein: CASSQGTVMQETQYF

J gene: TRBJ2-1
V gene: TRBV21-1
clone size: many
D gene: NA
CDR3 DNA: TGTGCCAGCAGCAATAGCGGGTACAATGAGCAGTTCTTC
CDR3 protein: CASSNSGYNEQFF

J gene: TRBJ1-5
V gene: TRBV27
clone size: NA
D gene: NA
CDR3 DNA: TGTGCCAGCAGGCGAACGGACAGCAGTTCCCAGCCCCAGCATTTT
CDR3 protein: CASRRTDSSSQPQHF

J gene: TRBJ1-2
V gene: TRBV2
clone size: NA
D gene: NA
CDR3 DNA: TGTGCCAGCAGGGGGCTGGGGTATGGCTACACCTTC
CDR3 protein: CASRGLGYGYTF

J gene: TRBJ1-2
V gene: TRBV11-2
clone size: few
D gene: NA
CDR3 DNA: TGTGCCAGCAGCTTAGATGGGCGGGCGAAAGGCTACACCTTC
CDR3 protein: CASSLDGRAKGYTF

J gene: TRBJ1-6
V gene: TRBV10-3
clone size: NA
D gene: NA
CDR3 DNA: TGTGCCATCAGTGAGGTTCAGGGCCAGAGCTCCTATAATTCACCCCTCCACTTT
CDR3 protein: CAISEVQGQSSYNSPLHF

J gene: TRBJ2-5
V gene: TRBV28
clone size: NA
D gene: TRBD1
CDR3 DNA: TGTGCCACAGGACAGGGGGCCGAGGGGGAGACCCAGTACTTC
CDR3 protein: CATGQGAEGETQYF

J gene: TRBJ1-6
V gene: TRBV6-5
clone size: NA
D gene: TRBD1
CDR3 DNA: TGTGCCAGCAGACCGGGACAGGGACTTTCATCCCTCCACTTT
CDR3 protein: CASRPGQGLSSLHF

J gene: TRBJ1-4
V gene: TRBV28
clone size: once
D gene: TRBD1
CDR3 DNA: TGTGCCAGCAGTTTAACGGGACAGGGTTCTAATGAAAAACTGTTTTTT
CDR3 protein: CASSLTGQGSNEKLFF

J gene: TRBJ2-2
V gene: TRBV27
clone size: NA
D gene: TRBD2
CDR3 DNA: TGTGCCAGCAGCCCTGGACTAGTAGGAAACACCGGGGAGCTGTTTTTT
CDR3 protein: CASSPGLVGNTGELFF

J gene: TRBJ2-2
V gene: TRBV6-4
clone size: NA
D gene: TRBD1
CDR3 DNA: TGTGCCAGCAAAGAGGGGGCTAGCACCGGGGAGCTGTTTTTT
CDR3 protein: CASKEGASTGELFF

J gene: TRBJ2-1
V gene: TRBV28
clone size: NA
D gene: TRBD2
CDR3 DNA: TGTGCCAGCAGTATAGGGGCTAGCGGGAGCGTCTACCGTTTCTTC
CDR3 protein: CASSIGASGSVYRFF